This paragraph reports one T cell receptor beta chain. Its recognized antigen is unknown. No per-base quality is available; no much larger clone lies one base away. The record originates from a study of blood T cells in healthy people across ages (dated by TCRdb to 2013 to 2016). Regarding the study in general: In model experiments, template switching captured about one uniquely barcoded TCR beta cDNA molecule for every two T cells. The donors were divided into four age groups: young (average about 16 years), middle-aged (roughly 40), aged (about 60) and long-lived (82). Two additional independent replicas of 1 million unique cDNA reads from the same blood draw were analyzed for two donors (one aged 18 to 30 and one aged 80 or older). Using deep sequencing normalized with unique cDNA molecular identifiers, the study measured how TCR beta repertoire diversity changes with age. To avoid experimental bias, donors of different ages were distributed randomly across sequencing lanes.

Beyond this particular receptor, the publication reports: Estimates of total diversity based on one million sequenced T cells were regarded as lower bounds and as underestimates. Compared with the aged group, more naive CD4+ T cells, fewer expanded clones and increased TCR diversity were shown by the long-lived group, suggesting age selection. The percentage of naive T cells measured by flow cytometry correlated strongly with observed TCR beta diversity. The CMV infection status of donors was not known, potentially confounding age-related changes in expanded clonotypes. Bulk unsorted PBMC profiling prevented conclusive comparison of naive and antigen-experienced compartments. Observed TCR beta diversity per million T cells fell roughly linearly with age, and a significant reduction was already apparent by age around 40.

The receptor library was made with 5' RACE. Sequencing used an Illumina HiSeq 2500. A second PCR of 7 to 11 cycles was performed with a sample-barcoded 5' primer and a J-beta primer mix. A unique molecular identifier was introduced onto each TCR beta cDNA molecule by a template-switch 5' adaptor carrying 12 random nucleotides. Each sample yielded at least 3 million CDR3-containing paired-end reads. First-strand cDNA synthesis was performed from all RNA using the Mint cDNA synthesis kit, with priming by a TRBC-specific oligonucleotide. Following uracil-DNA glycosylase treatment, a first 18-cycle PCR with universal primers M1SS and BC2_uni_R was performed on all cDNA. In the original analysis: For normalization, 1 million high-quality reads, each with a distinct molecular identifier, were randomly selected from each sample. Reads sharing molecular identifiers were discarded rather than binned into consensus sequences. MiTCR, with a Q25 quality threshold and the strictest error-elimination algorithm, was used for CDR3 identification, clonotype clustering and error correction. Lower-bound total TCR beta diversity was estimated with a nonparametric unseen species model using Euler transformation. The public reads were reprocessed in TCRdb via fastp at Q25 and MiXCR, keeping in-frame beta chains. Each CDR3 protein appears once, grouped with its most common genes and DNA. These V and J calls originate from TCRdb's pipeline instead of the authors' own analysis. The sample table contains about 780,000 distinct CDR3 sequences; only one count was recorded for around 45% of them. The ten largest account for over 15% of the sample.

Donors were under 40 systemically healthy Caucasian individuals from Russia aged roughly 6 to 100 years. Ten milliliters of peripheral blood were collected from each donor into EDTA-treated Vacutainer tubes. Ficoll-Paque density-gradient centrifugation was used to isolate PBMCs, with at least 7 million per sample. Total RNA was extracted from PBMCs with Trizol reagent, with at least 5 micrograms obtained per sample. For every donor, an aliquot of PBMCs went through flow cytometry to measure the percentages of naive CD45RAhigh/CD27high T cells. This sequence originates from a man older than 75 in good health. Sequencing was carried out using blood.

For the CDR3, the sequence is CASSKLTSGSPFGTDTQYF. The bases read TGTGCCAGCAGCAAACTGACTAGCGGGAGTCCATTTGGCACAGATACGCAGTATTTT. The chain was built from TRBV21-1 and TRBJ2-3; the table calls TRBD2, which could not be checked here. TRBV21-1 is a documented pseudogene. The CDR3 goes from the cysteine to the phenylalanine over 19 residues. CDR3 DNA is the only sequence kept; it has 57 bases, read in frame from the first base.